The entry below gives a single T cell receptor (beta chain) sequence along with its context. The target antigen is unknown. These data belong to a study of neoadjuvant nivolumab and ipilimumab in lung cancer. Overall study findings and caveats: From pretherapy to surgery, tumor richness and clonality rose with dual therapy. Compared with tumor-adjacent uninvolved lung, resected tumors showed greater richness and clonality.

Assay used: immunoSEQ multiplex PCR; TCRdb lists only in-frame clones, some missing. The sample holds 9,000 to 10,000 clones, approximately 85% seen once. The V gene's germline CDR1 is SGHTA and CDR2 FQGNSA. Trimming took 3 bases from V and 4 from J, leaving 9 bases between them. This CDR3 region has 13 residues. The gene calls are TRBV7-2 and TRBJ2-5; possibly TRBD2 for D (5 bases). The sequence derives from an adult with non-small cell lung cancer. This material consisted of peripheral blood, taken before neoadjuvant nivolumab, alone or with ipilimumab. CDR3 DNA: TGTGCCAGCAGCTTCGTGGGAGCAGAGACCCAGTACTTC. This encodes CASSFVGAETQYF.